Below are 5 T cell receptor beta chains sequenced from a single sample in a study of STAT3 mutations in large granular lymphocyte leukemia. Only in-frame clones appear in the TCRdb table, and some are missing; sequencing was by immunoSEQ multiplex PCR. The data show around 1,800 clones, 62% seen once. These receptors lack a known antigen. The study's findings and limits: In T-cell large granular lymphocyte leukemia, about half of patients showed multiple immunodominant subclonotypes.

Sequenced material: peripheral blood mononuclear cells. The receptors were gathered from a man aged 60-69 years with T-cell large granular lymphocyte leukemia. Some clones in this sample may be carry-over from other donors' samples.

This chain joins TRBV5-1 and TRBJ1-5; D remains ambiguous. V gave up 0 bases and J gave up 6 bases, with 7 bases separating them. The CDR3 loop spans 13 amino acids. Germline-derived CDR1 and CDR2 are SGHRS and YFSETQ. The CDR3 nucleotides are TGCGCCAGCAGCTTGGGTCCGCGTCAGCCCCAGCATTTT. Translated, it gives CASSLGPRQPQHF.

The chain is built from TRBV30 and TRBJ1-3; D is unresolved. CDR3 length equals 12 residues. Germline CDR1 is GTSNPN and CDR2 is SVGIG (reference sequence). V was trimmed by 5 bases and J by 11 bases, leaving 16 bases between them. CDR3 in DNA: TGTGCCTGGGGGGAGGCAGGACGGGCCATATATTTT. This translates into CAWGEAGRAIYF.

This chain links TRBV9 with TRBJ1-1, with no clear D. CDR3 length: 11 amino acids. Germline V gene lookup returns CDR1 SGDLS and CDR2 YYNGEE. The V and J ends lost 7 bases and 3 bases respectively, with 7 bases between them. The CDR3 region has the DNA TGTGCCAGCGGACGGGACACTGAAGCTTTCTTT. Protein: CASGRDTEAFF.

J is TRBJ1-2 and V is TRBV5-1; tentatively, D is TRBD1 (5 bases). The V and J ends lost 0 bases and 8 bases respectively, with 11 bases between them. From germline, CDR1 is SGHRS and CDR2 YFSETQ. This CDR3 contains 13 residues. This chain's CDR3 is CASSLGQGSGYTF. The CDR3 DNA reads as TGCGCCAGCAGCTTGGGGCAGGGCTCAGGCTACACCTTC.

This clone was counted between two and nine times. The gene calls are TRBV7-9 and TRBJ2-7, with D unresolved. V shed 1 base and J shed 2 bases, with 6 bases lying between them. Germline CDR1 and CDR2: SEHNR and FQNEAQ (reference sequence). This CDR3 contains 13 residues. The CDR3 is CASSLGLAYEQYF. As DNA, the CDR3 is TGTGCCAGCAGCTTAGGTTTGGCCTACGAGCAGTACTTC.